This entry lists 11 T cell receptor beta chains sequenced from one sample in a study of response to subunit inactivated influenza vaccine. One entry per CDR3 protein results from TCRdb running MiXCR on the RT-PCR reads. The table shows a few hundred thousand distinct CDR3 sequences, with approximately 14% occurring only once. Source: PBMCs from blood, taken 12 days after vaccination. The source is a man between 50 and 59 years old who received an inactivated influenza vaccine.

The rearrangement links TRBV6-1 to TRBJ2-3; TRBD1 agrees at 10 bases. CDR3 length: 15 residues. Germline-derived CDR1 and CDR2 are MNHNS and SASEGT. With 4 bases clipped from V and 3 bases from J, the junction kept 4 bases outside the gene matches. CDR3 protein: CASSAAGQGTDTQYF. The CDR3 DNA reads TGTGCCAGCAGTGCTGCGGGACAGGGGACAGATACGCAGTATTTT.

The chain joins TRBV12-3 or TRBV12-4 to TRBJ2-1; no firm D call. V was clipped by 3 bases and J by 2 bases, with 11 bases between them. This CDR3 contains 15 residues. The CDR3 DNA reads as TGTGCCAGCAGTTTCCGGCAAGGGACCTACAATGAGCAGTTCTTC. Residues: CASSFRQGTYNEQFF.

This clonotype was seen only a few times. The V and J genes are TRBV15 and TRBJ2-1; D unresolved. Trimming took 9 bases from V and 0 from J, leaving 12 bases between them. The CDR3 runs to 14 residues. Germline V gene lookup returns CDR1 LNHNV and CDR2 YYDKDF (reference sequence). This CDR3 reads CATGFKSSYNEQFF. In DNA form, the CDR3 reads TGTGCCACAGGGTTTAAGAGCTCCTACAATGAGCAGTTCTTC.

In its sample, this clonotype was seen a few times. The gene calls are TRBV6-6 and TRBJ1-1; D call uncertain. Germline CDR1 and CDR2: MNHNY and SVGAGI (reference sequence). This CDR3 has 11 amino acids. V was trimmed by 0 bases and J by 8 bases, leaving 4 bases between them. CDR3 region: CASSYSKEAFF. The CDR3 DNA sequence: TGTGCCAGCAGTTACTCCAAAGAAGCTTTCTTT.

This rearrangement joins TRBV6-2 or TRBV6-3 to TRBJ2-4, with 7 bases fitting TRBD1. CDR1 is MNHEY, CDR2 SVGEGT, per germline. CDR3 length: 13 amino acids. With V trimmed by 6 bases and J by 9 bases, 8 bases remained unmatched. CDR3 sequence: CASRQQGKGIQYF. CDR3 nucleotide sequence: TGTGCCAGCAGGCAACAGGGGAAGGGCATTCAGTACTTC.

This clonotype was seen more than once but under ten times. This rearrangement joins TRBV3-1 to TRBJ1-1; no reliable D call. The CDR3 runs to 16 residues. Germline CDR1 is LGHDT and CDR2 is YNNKEL (reference sequence). With 4 bases removed from V and 1 base from J, the gap between germline ends came to 16 bases. CDR3 protein: CASSLAVRRRNTEAFF. In nucleotides, the CDR3 is TGTGCCAGCAGCCTCGCTGTAAGGCGGCGGAACACTGAAGCTTTCTTT.

This clonotype was seen repeatedly, ten times or more. The V and J genes are TRBV20-1 and TRBJ1-1; the D is unclear. From germline, CDR1 is DFQATT and CDR2 SNEGSKA (reference sequence). Trimming left V 4 bases short and J 0 bases short, with 9 bases between. This CDR3 is 13 amino acids long. The DNA of the CDR3 is TGCAGTGCTAAATTGGTTATGAACACTGAAGCTTTCTTT. Translating it yields CSAKLVMNTEAFF.

The chain combines TRBV3-1 with TRBJ1-1, with unresolved D. The V end lost 4 bases, the J end lost 0 bases, and 12 bases lay between the germline ends. This CDR3 has 15 residues. The V gene's germline CDR1 is LGHDT and CDR2 YNNKEL (reference sequence). Here the CDR3 reads CASSPGSYMNTEAFF. The CDR3 nucleotides are TGTGCCAGCAGCCCCGGCAGCTACATGAACACTGAAGCTTTCTTT.

This clonotype was seen at least ten times. This rearrangement joins TRBV7-6 to TRBJ2-7, with D perhaps matching TRBD2 (5 bases). Trimming cost V 4 bases and J 2 bases, with 12 bases left between them. In germline, CDR1 is SGHVS, CDR2 FNYEAQ. The CDR3 is made up of 14 amino acids. The DNA for the CDR3 is TGTGCCAGCAGCTCTTTAGCGTACACCTACGAGCAGTACTTC. It codes for CASSSLAYTYEQYF.

This clonotype occurred a few times. The rearrangement links TRBV3-1 to TRBJ2-5, with D unclear. V gave up 1 base and J gave up 7 bases, with 10 bases separating them. The germline V gene has CDR1 LGHDT and CDR2 YNNKEL (reference sequence). The CDR3 is 13 amino acids. DNA of the CDR3: TGTGCCAGCAGCCAAGTAGCCTCCGGGACCCAGTACTTC. Translating it yields CASSQVASGTQYF.

The chain is built from TRBV28 and TRBJ1-4; TRBD1 matches 7 bases. The CDR3 is 14 amino acids. V lost 5 bases and J lost 7; bases outside the gene matches: 7. CDR1 and CDR2 (germline): MDHEN, SYDVKM. CDR3 sequence (DNA): TGTGCCAGCAGTGTGGGACAGTTAGGTGAAAAACTGTTTTTT. This codes for CASSVGQLGEKLFF. The variable domain in full, with the rest retrieved from reference TRBV28 and TRBJ1-4, is DVKVTQSSRYLVKRTGEKVFLECVQDMDHENMFWYRQDPGLGLRLIYFSYDVKMKEKGDIPEGYSVSREKKERFSLILESASTNQTSMYLCASSVGQLGEKLFFGSGTQLSVL.